This T cell receptor beta chain was profiled in a study of blood T cell repertoires in COVID-19. On the study more broadly: In each case, the material was cDNA or gDNA derived from T cells, B-cell-depleted T cells, or PBMCs.

Produced via immunoSEQ multiplex PCR; TCRdb's table is partial and in-frame only. The table records about 260,000 clones, about 80% of them present only once. The V gene end was trimmed by 4 bases and the J gene end by 0 bases; junction bases not matched to a gene: 2. Germline values: CDR1 SGHRS, CDR2 YFSETQ. The CDR3 spans 14 residues. This sequence was found in a human donor in a cohort sampled during active COVID-19. The sequencing sample was made of peripheral blood. The genes are TRBV5-1 and TRBJ1-1, with 8 nucleotides matching TRBD1. CDR3 in amino acids: CASSTGQVNTEAFF. Here the CDR3 DNA reads TGCGCCAGCAGCACGGGACAGGTGAACACTGAAGCTTTCTTT.